The subject of this entry is one T cell receptor beta chain. Its antigen is not known. An end of the junction differs from the germline gene, which may be a read error. This entry is derived from a study of cytomegalovirus exposure and HLA in healthy donors. Overall study findings and caveats: Cytomegalovirus-associated status was assigned to approximately 160 TCR beta chains.

The PCR contained 60 Vbeta and 13 Jbeta primers. The data were produced by immunoSEQ multiplex PCR, yet TCRdb's version contains in-frame clones alone and is incomplete. Among 130,000 or so clones listed, 75% to 85% were seen once. The material sequenced was PBMCs. The source is a female donor in good health and CMV-seropositive.

Written as DNA, the CDR3 is TGTGCCAGCAGCGAAGCCGAGGGGGCGCGGGGCTACACCTTC. This translates into CASSEAEGARGYTF. The chain is built from TRBV2 and TRBJ1-2; 7 bases are shared with TRBD1. This CDR3 is built from 14 residues. Germline loops: CDR1 SNHLY, CDR2 FYNNEI.